Below are 23 T cell receptor beta chains sequenced from a single sample in a study of blood T cell repertoires in COVID-19. The assay was immunoSEQ multiplex PCR, and TCRdb's table has in-frame clones only and misses some. The sample yields about 330,000 clones, about 90% seen once. The specimen was PBMCs or T cells enriched from blood (not recorded which). The receptor set was obtained from a woman in her twenties or thirties who had recovered from COVID-19.

The rearrangement joins TRBV2 to TRBJ1-2, with 7 bases identical to TRBD1. From germline, CDR1 is SNHLY and CDR2 FYNNEI. This CDR3 is built from 15 residues. The J segment lost 4 bases and the V segment lost 4 bases, leaving 9 bases of the junction unmatched. CDR3 amino acids: CASSVGGGGLYGYTF. The CDR3 nucleotides are TGTGCCAGCAGTGTAGGTGGAGGGGGCCTCTATGGCTACACCTTC. The whole variable domain, filled in from reference TRBV2 and TRBJ1-2, reads EPEVTQTPSHQVTQMGQEVILRCVPISNHLYFYWYRQILGQKVEFLVSFYNNEISEKSEIFDDQFSVERPDGSNFTLKIRSTKLEDSAMYFCASSVGGGGLYGYTFGSGTRLTVV.

The rearrangement links TRBV7-2 to TRBJ1-6; 8 bases align to TRBD1. Germline V lookup: CDR1 SGHTA, CDR2 FQGNSA. Germline trimming cut 3 bases from V and 9 bases from J; bases unmatched to any gene: 4. CDR3 length equals 14 residues. The CDR3 here is CASSFRQGSSPLHF. Here the CDR3 DNA reads TGTGCCAGCAGCTTCAGACAGGGGTCTTCACCCCTCCACTTT. Full variable domain (missing parts from reference TRBV7-2 and TRBJ1-6): GAGVSQSPSNKVTEKGKDVELRCDPISGHTALYWYRQSLGQGLEFLIYFQGNSAPDKSGLPSDRFSAERTGGSVSTLTIQRTQQEDSAVYLCASSFRQGSSPLHFGNGTRLTVT.

This chain connects TRBV7-9 to TRBJ1-1; D is uncertain. CDR1 and CDR2 from the germline V gene are SEHNR and FQNEAQ (reference sequence). V was trimmed by 5 bases and J by 5 bases, leaving 12 bases between them. The CDR3 contains 13 residues. The CDR3 sequence: CASSQGAGTEAFF. The CDR3 coding sequence is TGTGCCAGCAGCCAAGGAGCGGGTACTGAAGCTTTCTTT. Together with reference TRBV7-9 and TRBJ1-1, the CDR3 gives the full variable domain: DTGVSQNPRHKITKRGQNVTFRCDPISEHNRLYWYRQTLGQGPEFLTYFQNEAQLEKSRLLSDRFSAERPKGSFSTLEIQRTEQGDSAMYLCASSQGAGTEAFFGQGTRLTVV.

This clone appeared a few times. V and J are TRBV2 and TRBJ1-3; 7 bases match TRBD1. Germline lookup yields CDR1 SNHLY and CDR2 FYNNEI. The V and J ends lost 6 bases and 2 bases, in that order; junction bases with no gene match: 7. The CDR3 loop spans 15 amino acids. This CDR3 is CASSLETGTGNTIYF. The CDR3 DNA reads TGTGCCAGCAGCTTGGAGACAGGGACTGGAAACACCATATATTTT.

About this clone itself: Other DNA sequences in the same sample also yield this CDR3. The rearrangement joins TRBV6-1 to TRBJ1-2, with 8 bases fitting TRBD1. There are 14 residues in the CDR3. Per the germline V gene, CDR1 is MNHNS and CDR2 is SASEGT. After removal of 1 base from V and 5 bases from J, the junction contained 3 bases not matched to a gene. This chain's CDR3 is CASSEGQGAYGYTF. The CDR3 DNA is TGTGCCAGCAGTGAAGGCCAGGGGGCATATGGCTACACCTTC.

The chain couples TRBV7-9 to TRBJ2-5; 12 bases line up with TRBD2. V was pared by 5 bases and J by 5 bases, with 12 bases of the junction left unmatched. This CDR3 contains 17 residues. Germline V CDR1 and CDR2: SEHNR, FQNEAQ (reference sequence). CDR3 protein: CASSKLAGGPLGETQYF. The CDR3 nucleotides read TGTGCCAGCAGCAAACTAGCGGGGGGCCCGCTCGGGGAGACCCAGTACTTC.

This clone has only one observation. This rearrangement joins TRBV2 to TRBJ2-7; TRBD1 might be the D (6 bases). CDR3 size: 15 residues. From germline, CDR1 is SNHLY and CDR2 FYNNEI. Trimming cost V 6 bases and J 2 bases, with 17 bases left between them. DNA of the CDR3: TGTGCCAGCAGGGAACCCTACACAGGGACCTACGAGCAGTACTTC. Translation: CASREPYTGTYEQYF.

V gene TRBV18 combines with J gene TRBJ1-1, with D unresolved. This CDR3 spans 14 amino acids. From germline, CDR1 is KGHSH and CDR2 LQKENI. V was pared by 3 bases and J by 4 bases, with 12 bases between. This CDR3 is CASSPLQSITEAFF. DNA of the CDR3: TGTGCCAGCTCACCTTTACAGAGTATCACTGAAGCTTTCTTT.

The V gene is TRBV2, the J gene TRBJ2-2; D not resolved. Germline V gene lookup returns CDR1 SNHLY and CDR2 FYNNEI. This CDR3 has 13 residues. V lost 7 bases and J 4 bases, leaving 10 bases between the germline ends. This chain's CDR3 is CASTAGTTGELFF. Written as DNA, the CDR3 is TGTGCCAGCACGGCAGGAACCACCGGGGAGCTGTTTTTT.

V gene TRBV2 combines with J gene TRBJ2-2; 11 bases match TRBD2. Trimming cost V 2 bases and J 5 bases; bases outside gene matches: 1. The CDR3 is 15 amino acids. The germline V gene has CDR1 SNHLY and CDR2 FYNNEI. In nucleotides, the CDR3 is TGTGCCAGCAGTGAAACTAGCGGGGGAACCGGGGAGCTGTTTTTT. Its protein product is CASSETSGGTGELFF.

This clone was found a few times. The chain has TRBV28 and TRBJ2-7; D is possibly TRBD1 (5 bases). CDR3 length: 12 amino acids. Trimming pared 5 bases from V and 2 bases from J, leaving 7 bases between. The germline V gene has CDR1 MDHEN and CDR2 SYDVKM. The CDR3 bases are TGTGCCAGCAGTGGACAAGCCTACGAGCAGTACTTC. Residues: CASSGQAYEQYF.

The gene calls are TRBV11-2 and TRBJ2-3; 8 nucleotides line up with TRBD2. V gave up 3 bases and J gave up 2 bases; unmatched junction bases: 7. Per germline, CDR1 SGHAT and CDR2 FQNNGV. The CDR3 length is 16 residues. The CDR3 nucleotides read TGTGCCAGCAGCTTCAAGCGGGGACTAGTCACAGATACGCAGTATTTT. Translation gives CASSFKRGLVTDTQYF.

The chain is built from TRBV15 and TRBJ1-5; perhaps TRBD1 as D (5 bases). Trimming cost V 3 bases and J 7 bases, with 10 bases left between them. Germline-derived CDR1 and CDR2 are LNHNV and YYDKDF (reference sequence). CDR3 length: 13 amino acids. The CDR3 loop reads CATSRGLGQPQHF. In DNA form, the CDR3 reads TGTGCCACCAGCAGGGGGCTGGGACAGCCCCAGCATTTT.

This clone was detected once. The chain uses TRBV18 and TRBJ2-5; 11 nucleotides agree with TRBD2. V lost 3 bases, J lost 2 bases, and 8 bases stayed unmatched. CDR1 and CDR2 from the germline V gene are KGHSH and LQKENI. The CDR3 sequence is 17 residues long. DNA of the CDR3: TGTGCCAGCTCACCCCCTACTAGCGGGGGCGTGCAAGAGACCCAGTACTTC. Encoded protein: CASSPPTSGGVQETQYF.

The chain carries TRBV6-2 or TRBV6-3 and TRBJ1-2; 7 nucleotides align to TRBD1. Germline-derived CDR1 and CDR2 are MNHEY and SVGEGT. The CDR3 extends over 16 amino acids. Unmatched junction bases numbered 14, after V lost 6 bases and J lost 4 bases. The CDR3: CASSLTRDSPSYGYTF. DNA of the CDR3: TGTGCCAGCAGCCTTACCCGGGACAGCCCGTCCTATGGCTACACCTTC.

This sequence joins TRBV7-9 and TRBJ1-2; TRBD1 matches 8 bases. The CDR3 extends over 15 amino acids. Germline-derived CDR1 and CDR2 are SEHNR and FQNEAQ (reference sequence). V shed 2 bases, J shed 2 bases, and the junction held 4 bases outside the gene matches. CDR3 protein: CASSLYGQGNYGYTF. CDR3 coding DNA: TGTGCCAGCAGCTTATACGGACAGGGAAACTATGGCTACACCTTC.

The V call is TRBV30, the J call TRBJ2-1; 7 bases fit TRBD1. The CDR3 extends over 16 amino acids. V was pared by 0 bases and J by 3 bases, with 8 bases of the junction left unmatched. Germline V gives CDR1 GTSNPN, CDR2 SVGIG (reference sequence). CDR3 sequence reads: CAWSVPRQGRYNEQFF. The CDR3 nucleotides are TGTGCCTGGAGTGTCCCTAGACAGGGCCGCTACAATGAGCAGTTCTTC. Combining the CDR3 with reference TRBV30 and TRBJ2-1 gives the whole variable domain SQTIHQWPATLVQPVGSPLSLECTVEGTSNPNLYWYRQAAGRGLQLLFYSVGIGQISSEVPQNLSASRPQDRQFILSSKKLLLSDSGFYLCAWSVPRQGRYNEQFFGPGTRLTVL.

This chain joins TRBV20-1 and TRBJ1-4; D is perhaps TRBD1 (6 bases). CDR1 and CDR2 (germline): DFQATT, SNEGSKA (reference sequence). V dropped 3 bases and J dropped 2 bases, with 13 bases sitting between them. CDR3 size: 15 residues. CDR3 sequence reads: CSASIFRGTNEKLFF. The CDR3 nucleotides read TGCAGTGCTAGTATCTTCAGGGGTACTAATGAAAAACTGTTTTTT.

The genes are TRBV6-5 and TRBJ2-5, with D unclear. CDR1 and CDR2 (germline): MNHEY, SVGAGI. The CDR3 has 15 amino acids. V lost 6 bases to trimming and J lost 5 bases, with 19 bases between them. CDR3 region: CASRSHGFQRETQYF. The CDR3, as DNA: TGTGCCAGCAGGTCCCACGGGTTCCAGAGGGAGACCCAGTACTTC.

The chain couples TRBV19 to TRBJ2-5; TRBD1 matches 7 bases. The V gene end was trimmed by 3 bases and the J gene end by 2 bases; junction bases not matched to a gene: 6. This CDR3 contains 15 residues. CDR1 and CDR2 from the germline V gene are LNHDA and SQIVND (reference sequence). The CDR3 spells CASSMAWGQQETQYF. The CDR3 DNA reads as TGTGCCAGTAGTATGGCCTGGGGACAGCAAGAGACCCAGTACTTC. The entire variable domain, with the rest obtained from reference TRBV19 and TRBJ2-5, is as follows: DGGITQSPKYLFRKEGQNVTLSCEQNLNHDAMYWYRQDPGQGLRLIYYSQIVNDFQKGDIAEGYSVSREKKESFPLTVTSAQKNPTAFYLCASSMAWGQQETQYFGPGTRLLVL.

The rearrangement uses TRBV3-1 (or the pseudogene TRBV3-2) and TRBJ1-6; tentative D call: TRBD1 (5 bases). V was pared by 1 base and J by 10 bases, with 14 bases between. CDR3 size: 15 residues. The V gene's germline CDR1 is LGHDT and CDR2 YNNKEL (reference sequence). CDR3 in DNA: TGTGCCAGCAGCCAAGGGACACCCCGCCACTCACCCCTCCACTTT. Translating gives CASSQGTPRHSPLHF.

V gene TRBV11-2 combines with J gene TRBJ2-4, with 16 nucleotides matching TRBD2. CDR1 SGHAT and CDR2 FQNNGV come from the germline V gene. The junction had 10 bases not matched to a gene; V was cut back by 2 bases and J by 6 bases. The CDR3 runs 19 residues. The CDR3 loop is CASSLFGGTSGGAINIQYF. The CDR3 DNA reads as TGTGCCAGCAGCTTATTTGGAGGGACTAGCGGGGGGGCGATAAACATTCAGTACTTC.

This clone was seen a single time. This chain links TRBV3-1 (or the pseudogene TRBV3-2) with TRBJ2-5, with D possibly TRBD2 on 5 matching bases. This CDR3 has 15 residues. CDR1 is LGHDT and CDR2 is YNNKEL in the germline V gene (reference sequence). Trimming removed 1 base from V and 5 bases from J, with 14 bases in between. The CDR3 is CASSQGEGFQETQYF. The CDR3 nucleotides are TGTGCCAGCAGCCAAGGAGAGGGCTTCCAGGAGACCCAGTACTTC.